This T cell receptor beta chain stems from a study of vaccination and CD4 T cells after COVID-19. Study-level background: At a median approximately 100 days (range 35 to 161) after diagnosis, post-COVID samples were drawn.

In the case of this clonotype: What it recognizes is unknown.

Findings and limits, study-wide: The rise in median SARS-CoV-2-reactive clonotypes, from around 20 to 38, was not significant.

V shed 3 bases and J shed 3 bases, with 12 bases lying between them. The length of the CDR3 is 14 residues. CDR1 SGHTA and CDR2 FQGNSA come from the germline V gene. Sequencing of DNA taken from cultured CD4+ T cells relied on the Oncomine TCR Beta short-read assay. In TCRdb, the PCR reads were re-called with MiXCR into one record per CDR3 protein. The sample yields around 13,000 distinct CDR3 sequences, around 69% seen once. The treatment: 10-day PBMC culture with coronavirus spike peptide pools or control peptides (ViraFEST assay). Before TCRs were sequenced, ViraFEST expanded antigen-specific T cells with peptide pools. By negative selection, CD4+ T cells were isolated once culture had run for about 10 days.

This TCR was sampled from a human donor who had recovered from COVID-19. This rearrangement joins TRBV7-2 to TRBJ2-7, with D maybe TRBD1 (5 bases). Sequenced input: CD4+ T cells from blood, cultured in vitro. This CDR3 reads CASSFDRNLYEQYF. In DNA form, the CDR3 reads TGTGCCAGCAGCTTCGACAGAAACCTCTACGAGCAGTACTTC. The variable domain in full, completed from reference TRBV7-2 and TRBJ2-7, reads GAGVSQSPSNKVTEKGKDVELRCDPISGHTALYWYRQSLGQGLEFLIYFQGNSAPDKSGLPSDRFSAERTGGSVSTLTIQRTQQEDSAVYLCASSFDRNLYEQYFGPGTRLTVT.